Each of the 16 T cell receptor beta chains below was sequenced from the same sample in a study of brain T cells in children with intractable seizures. Libraries were prepared by immunoSEQ multiplex PCR; TCRdb keeps only in-frame clonotypes and omits some of them. Of hundreds of thousands of clones detected, over 90% appear once; the ten largest clones hold 5.5% to 6%. Regarding time point: blood from clinic visit 5 months post-surgery; TSC patient then seizure free. The starting material was peripheral blood, obtained about 5 months after surgery. These receptors all stem from a boy under two years old with tuberous sclerosis and intractable seizures.

V usage is TRBV7-3 and J usage is TRBJ2-3; 10 bases match TRBD2. CDR3 length equals 15 residues. Germline loops: CDR1 SGHTA, CDR2 FQGTGA. The junction had 4 bases not matched to a gene; V was cut back by 2 bases and J by 5 bases. CDR3 nucleotide sequence: TGTGCCAGCAGCTTAGTAGCGGGGGGACAAGATACGCAGTATTTT. Translation gives CASSLVAGGQDTQYF.

This chain uses TRBV10-3 with TRBJ1-1, with TRBD1 as a possible D gene (5 bases). Germline V gene lookup returns CDR1 ENHRY and CDR2 SYGVKD. The CDR3 runs to 13 residues. Trimming took 6 bases from V and 6 from J, leaving 14 bases between them. CDR3 amino acids: CAISGTALPEAFF. CDR3 coding DNA: TGTGCCATCAGCGGGACGGCGCTACCTGAAGCTTTCTTT.

CDR3 sequence reads: CASSDGTSGDNEQFF. In nucleotides, the CDR3 is TGCGCCAGCAGTGACGGGACTAGCGGGGACAATGAGCAGTTCTTC. The chain couples TRBV10-2 to TRBJ2-1; 13 bases are shared with TRBD2. J lost 5 bases, V lost 3 bases, and 1 base had no gene match. Germline V gene sequence: CDR1 WSHSY, CDR2 SAAADI. CDR3 length: 15 amino acids.

The chain recombines TRBV4-1 with TRBJ1-1; the match to TRBD1 covers 8 bases. J was trimmed by 2 bases and V by 5 bases; bases with no gene match: 4. The CDR3 has 14 residues. Germline V gene lookup returns CDR1 MGHRA and CDR2 YSYEKL. This CDR3 is CASSMGQVNTEAFF. CDR3 DNA: TGCGCCAGCAGCATGGGACAGGTTAACACTGAAGCTTTCTTT.

Notes on this clone: The germline gene is not matched at one end of the junction; a read error may be the cause. The V call is TRBV4-1, the J call TRBJ2-7; 10 bases match TRBD1. From germline, CDR1 is MGHRA and CDR2 YSYEKL. The CDR3 is 16 residues long. The CDR3 reads CASSLEGTGVSHEQYF. Here the CDR3 DNA reads TGCGCCAGCAGCCTTGAGGGGACAGGGGTCTCCCACGAGCAGTACTTC.

V usage is TRBV27 and J usage is TRBJ2-6; D unresolved. CDR1 MNHEY and CDR2 SMNVEV come from the germline V gene (reference sequence). V shed 4 bases and J shed 4 bases, with 29 bases lying between them. The CDR3 length is 21 residues. The CDR3 spells CASSSLRMPTVVVFGANVLTF. The DNA for the CDR3 is TGTGCCAGCAGTTCACTCAGAATGCCCACAGTCGTGGTCTTCGGGGCCAACGTCCTGACTTTC.

The gene calls are TRBV11-2 and TRBJ1-2; TRBD1 might be the D (5 bases). Between the trimmed V and J ends, which lost 1 base and 7 bases, there was a span of 16 bases. Germline loops: CDR1 SGHAT, CDR2 FQNNGV. This CDR3 is 15 amino acids long. CDR3 coding DNA: TGTGCCAGCAGCTTAGTTCACGGGGCTTTCGGTGGCTACACCTTC. It codes for CASSLVHGAFGGYTF.

The chain joins TRBV25-1 to TRBJ2-1; 8 bases match TRBD1. The CDR3 extends over 16 amino acids. J was trimmed by 4 bases and V by 3 bases; bases with no gene match: 8. Germline V gene lookup returns CDR1 MGHDK and CDR2 SYGVNS. The CDR3 DNA is TGTGCCAGCAGTGATTTGACAGGGGCTTCTTACAATGAGCAGTTCTTC. It encodes CASSDLTGASYNEQFF. The full variable domain, rest sourced from reference TRBV25-1 and TRBJ2-1, is EADIYQTPRYLVIGTGKKITLECSQTMGHDKMYWYQQDPGMELHLIHYSYGVNSTEKGDLSSESTVSRIRTEHFPLTLESARPSHTSQYLCASSDLTGASYNEQFFGPGTRLTVL.

Notes on this clone: The sample holds other DNA sequences that translate to the same CDR3. The chain combines TRBV19 with TRBJ2-5, with 10 bases aligning to TRBD2. CDR1 is LNHDA, CDR2 SQIVND, per germline (reference sequence). Trimming took 1 base from V and 2 from J; bases not matched to a gene: 4. The CDR3 covers 16 residues. As DNA, the CDR3 is TGTGCCAGTAGTATAGGAGCGGGAGGGCCTCAAGAGACCCAGTACTTC. Amino acid sequence: CASSIGAGGPQETQYF.

The genes are TRBV30 and TRBJ1-4; weak D call: TRBD1 (5 bases). The CDR3 contains 13 residues. The germline gives CDR1 GTSNPN, CDR2 SVGIG (reference sequence). Trimming cost V 2 bases and J 8 bases, with 12 bases left between them. This CDR3 is CAWSRQGNEKLFF. In DNA, the CDR3 is TGTGCCTGGAGTAGGCAGGGAAACGAAAAACTGTTTTTT.

The chain is built from TRBV5-6 and TRBJ2-6; weak D call: TRBD1 (5 bases). CDR1 and CDR2 (germline): SGHDT, YYEEEE. The CDR3 covers 18 residues. V gave up 4 bases and J gave up 0 bases, with 17 bases separating them. The CDR3 here is CASSLKTALSSGANVLTF. The CDR3 nucleotides are TGTGCCAGCAGCCTAAAGACAGCGCTAAGCTCTGGGGCCAACGTCCTGACTTTC.

This sequence joins TRBV9 and TRBJ2-4; 8 bases agree with TRBD2. The ends lost 3 bases at V and 2 bases at J; junction bases unmatched: 7. The germline V gene has CDR1 SGDLS and CDR2 YYNGEE. The CDR3 consists of 16 residues. CDR3 bases: TGTGCCAGCAGCGCAGGAGCGGGAGACTCCAAAAACATTCAGTACTTC. Encoded protein: CASSAGAGDSKNIQYF.

The gene calls are TRBV12-3 or TRBV12-4 and TRBJ2-7; the D gene is possibly TRBD2 (6 bases). V dropped 6 bases and J dropped 0 bases, with 9 bases sitting between them. This CDR3 is 13 amino acids long. CDR3 amino acids: CASREGPSYEQYF. As DNA, the CDR3 is TGTGCCAGCAGGGAGGGCCCCTCCTACGAGCAGTACTTC.

The V call is TRBV10-3, the J call TRBJ2-1; TRBD2 matches at 13 bases. With V trimmed by 7 bases and J by 7 bases, 16 bases remained unmatched. This CDR3 spans 18 amino acids. Germline lookup yields CDR1 ENHRY and CDR2 SYGVKD. CDR3 sequence reads: CAITDPGTSGKTVNEQFF. The CDR3 coding sequence is TGTGCCATCACCGATCCCGGGACTAGCGGGAAAACGGTAAATGAGCAGTTCTTC.

The V and J genes are TRBV7-9 and TRBJ2-5, with 10 bases matching TRBD1. Per the germline V gene, CDR1 is SEHNR and CDR2 is FQNEAQ (reference sequence). The CDR3 is made up of 15 amino acids. With 4 bases clipped from V and 5 bases from J, the junction kept 7 bases outside the gene matches. The CDR3 DNA sequence: TGTGCCAGCAGCTACCGACAGGGGGCCCAGGAGACCCAGTACTTC. Translating gives CASSYRQGAQETQYF.

The chain combines TRBV9 with TRBJ2-3, with D perhaps matching TRBD1 or TRBD2 (5 bases each). The germline CDR1 and CDR2 sequences are SGDLS and YYNGEE. Between the trimmed V and J ends, which lost 0 bases and 2 bases, there was a span of 13 bases. The CDR3 has 16 residues. The CDR3 DNA reads as TGTGCCAGCAGCGTAGAGGGGTGGGAGCTCACAGATACGCAGTATTTT. Its protein product is CASSVEGWELTDTQYF.